This T cell receptor beta chain came from a study of cytomegalovirus exposure and HLA in healthy donors (dated by TCRdb to 2016 to 2017). Broadly, across the study: According to an earlier analysis of 587 of the donors, 150 million to 200 million T cells yielded 117 million unique TCR beta sequences and approximately 300 Gb of sequence data. An early release covering 550 to 700 HLA-typed donors comprised 250 to 350 gigabases of sequencing data and roughly 85 million unique TCR sequences. Among the roughly 400 genotyped donors, approximately 77% belonged to the genetic ancestry cluster associated with self-reported Caucasian donors. The study aimed to test whether cataloging public T cell receptors could reveal signatures of past pathogen exposure. The study used immunosequencing to profile the T cell repertoires of 666 subjects and linked those repertoires to cytomegalovirus serostatus. Along with the approximately 650-subject first cohort, a separate validation cohort of over a hundred different subjects was used. To predict cytomegalovirus infection status, the study brought together high-throughput TCR immunosequencing, statistical association of individual TCRs with disease status, and machine learning. In a later analysis, previously published TCR beta repertoires from roughly 710 donors were re-analyzed and high-resolution HLA genotyping was added so that TCR occurrence patterns could be studied. The later analysis used no new phenotypic data to find candidate immune exposures, relying instead on TCR beta sequences and their occurrence across donors. An earlier analysis of approximately 500 of the donors applied high-throughput TCR beta sequencing to assess whether each TCR beta V gene segment acted as functional or pseudogenic. Donor age, sex, ethnicity and CMV serostatus were compiled together with the repertoire data. Genome-wide SNP genotypes for about three fifths of the 666 donors were used in a later genetic analysis, which treated that subset as a discovery cohort. All discovery cohort repertoires had been generated on a single sequencing platform. Both class I and class II loci were covered by HLA typing, at four-digit resolution. Typing coverage differed by locus: A, B, C, DRB1 and DQB1 were typed in roughly 620-630 donors, DQA1 in 522, DPA1 in roughly 590, and DPB1 in around 490. Roughly 5 DR-DQ haplotypes were treated as single units for association and clustering because of strong linkage in the cohort. On average, 235,054 unique TCR beta nucleotide sequences were sequenced per donor among 300 to 500 genotyped donors of the cohort, with roughly 20% of those sequences being non-productive.

Results and caveats for the whole study, not just this receptor: When HLA alleles, especially DR and DQ, strongly co-occurred, attributing TCR associations to individual alleles was difficult. The classifier was reported to diagnose cytomegalovirus status with high specificity and sensitivity in both the original and validation cohorts. A later genetic analysis associated a missense DCLRE1C variant with V-gene and J-gene trimming of TCR beta chains, and an independent cohort replicated the association. In vitro tests confirmed that a few of the cytomegalovirus-associated TCR beta chains recognize cytomegalovirus antigens. In an earlier analysis of fewer than 700 of the donors, most TCR beta V segments appeared in productive rearrangements about 87% or about 30% of the time, broadly matching IMGT annotations. Some IMGT-functional V segments, including TRBV6-2 and TRBV6-3, could not be distinguished by the 87-base-pair reads and were therefore excluded. Compared with the 666-donor mean, donors in an Asian-associated ancestry cluster had fewer N-insertions in productive TCRs, according to a later genetic analysis. This cohort had only TCR beta chains sequenced, and the lack of alpha or paired-chain data limited which features could be detected. A later analysis found that TCR association rates varied across HLA loci, with DRB1 alleles showing the most associated TCRs and HLA-C alleles the fewest. The only immune exposure information available for the cohort was CMV serostatus. A later analysis found that most CMV-associated TCR beta chains appeared HLA-restricted, with HLA associations seemingly driven largely by CMV exposure. Because some donors lacked HLA typing at each locus, the association tests relied only on the typed subset. A group of highly shared sequence variants was considered likely to be a technical artifact of the sequencing pipeline. Most TCR sequences were seen in very few donors, while some public TCRs were found in many individuals. At a false discovery rate of 0.05, a later analysis linked around 17,000 TCR beta sequences to specific HLA alleles. Linkage disequilibrium might explain the correlated functional status among segregating V segments, but an unknown experimental factor could not be excluded. Because counts were too low, seventeen rarely observed V segments, including chromosome 9 orphons, were excluded from the earlier analysis of around 640 of the donors. In a later analysis, HLA-associated TCR beta chains were found to be more clonally expanded and to have lower generation probabilities than equally common non-associated chains. A further reported finding was that TCR beta sequences accurately predicted the HLA-A and HLA-B alleles for most subjects in the first cohort. The study gave a list of some 150 TCR beta chains associated with cytomegalovirus. It was suggested by the authors that the approach could potentially be generalized to other disease states and immunological phenotypes. According to a later analysis, parvovirus B19, influenza, CMV and Epstein-Barr virus appeared linked to several top co-occurrence clusters. Presence/absence analyses assumed roughly uniform sequencing depth across donors, an assumption that may not hold.

From the cysteine up to the phenylalanine, the CDR3 has a length of 15 residues. The DNA shown is the 45-base CDR3, in frame from base 1. Trimming takes 2 bases off V and 5 bases off J; junction bases not matched to a gene: 3. From a lookup of the germline V gene (reference sequence), CDR1 and CDR2 are MNHEY and SMNVEV. The cohort comprised under 700 healthy bone marrow donors. All cohort members were sampled while nominally healthy, although unrecorded immune exposures were likely present. The donor was CMV seronegative and was included in the group of approximately 350 seronegative cohort members. Every donor gave a peripheral blood sample, and the peripheral blood mononuclear cells from that sample were used for TCR beta sequencing. Genomic DNA was extracted from the blood cell samples with the Qiagen DNeasy Blood Extraction Kit. About this clone: Its antigen specificity is not known. No base quality information exists; no much larger clone differs at one position.

The library was built by means of the immunoSEQ multiplex PCR assay. For the multiplex PCR, a mixture combining 60 forward primers for TCR Vbeta segments and 13 reverse primers for TCR Jbeta segments was used. The CDR3 region of rearranged TCR beta genes was amplified from genomic DNA with a multiplex PCR assay. The amplified TCR beta libraries were sequenced on the Illumina HiSeq System as 87-base-pair reads. Concerning the study's data processing: A later analysis tallied approximately 87 million unique TCR beta chains across the 600 to 700 repertoires, and some 10 million of those chains were shared by two or more donors. Raw reads were error-corrected and collapsed into unique sequences by a nearest-neighbor algorithm in which closely related sequences were merged to remove PCR and sequencing errors. To assign V, D and J gene segments, CDR3 sequences were aligned to IMGT reference sequences. For a sequence to be retained, a match of at least six nucleotides to both a V gene segment and a J gene segment was required. Rearrangements were called productive when the CDR3 lacked stop codons and stayed in frame with V and J; all others were non-productive. CDR3 was defined according to IMGT convention as the region running from the second conserved V-encoded cysteine to the conserved J-encoded phenylalanine. The earlier analysis of about 590 of the donors excluded sequences that lacked an unambiguous match to a single V gene segment. In an earlier analysis of a few hundred of the donors, V segments were called functional above 56.7% productive rearrangements and were called segregating when the between-donor standard deviation exceeded 5%. To diagnose cytomegalovirus status from the catalog of TCR beta chain sequences, a statistical classification framework was built. V and J gene assignment, in a later analysis, came from comparing TCR nucleotide sequences with IMGT/GENE-DB human TR gene sequences. A later analysis assigned CDR3 sequences and most-parsimonious VDJ recombination scenarios with the TCRdist pipeline. In a later analysis, each TCR beta chain was defined by its CDR3 amino acid sequence together with its V-gene family, and reads lacking a unique V-gene family were excluded. To address suspected cross-contamination and a sequencing artifact, a later analysis removed 592 highly shared, low-generation-probability nucleotide sequences. In a later analysis, a clonal expansion index for each public chain was calculated from normalized within-repertoire ranks of inferred template counts. In a later analysis, generation probabilities were computed with a VDJ recombination model fitted to out-of-frame rearrangements, and the resulting probabilities were checked against IGoR. A later analysis scored TCR-TCR, TCR-HLA and TCR-CMV co-occurrence with hypergeometric tests, applying a repertoire-size bias correction to TCR pairs. In a later analysis, false discovery rates were estimated by permuting HLA or CMV assignments 20 times. In a later analysis, co-occurring TCRs were grouped using DBSCAN, and TCRdist sequence similarity was added for clustering within HLA-allele-positive subsets. Co-occurrence clustering excluded repertoires with fewer than 30,000 or more than 120,000 public chains, plus five with anomalous nucleotide sharing. TCRdb mirrors the immuneACCESS table, restricted to in-frame sequences. Some clones are absent from its copies; in checked studies, under half trace to an unresolved V gene, and the reason for the others is unknown. V and J calls and clone size follow that table, whereas D and trimming were derived from the DNA. The sample records approximately 100,000 clones, around 65% of which are singletons. The top ten clonotypes cover 2.5% to 4% of the sample.

This TCR derives from a woman aged 50 to 60 in good health and CMV-seronegative. The receptor chain draws on TRBV27 and TRBJ2-2; TRBD2 matches 9 bases in the middle. The sample comprised PBMCs. At the DNA level, the sequence is TGTGCCAGCAGTTTAAGTACTAGCGGGACCGGGGAGCTGTTTTTT. Protein translation: CASSLSTSGTGELFF.